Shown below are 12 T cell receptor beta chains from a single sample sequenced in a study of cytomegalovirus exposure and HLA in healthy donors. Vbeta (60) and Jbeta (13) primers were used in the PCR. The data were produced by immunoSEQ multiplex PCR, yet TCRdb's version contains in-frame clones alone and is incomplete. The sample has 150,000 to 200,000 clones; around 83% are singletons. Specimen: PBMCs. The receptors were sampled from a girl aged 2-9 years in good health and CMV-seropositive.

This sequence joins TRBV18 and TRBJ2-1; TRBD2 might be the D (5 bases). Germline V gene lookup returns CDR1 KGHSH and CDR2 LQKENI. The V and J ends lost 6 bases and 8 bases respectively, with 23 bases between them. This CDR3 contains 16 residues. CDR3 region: CASSPQVARTTYEQFF. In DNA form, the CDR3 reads TGTGCCAGCTCTCCCCAAGTAGCGCGAACTACTTATGAGCAGTTCTTC.

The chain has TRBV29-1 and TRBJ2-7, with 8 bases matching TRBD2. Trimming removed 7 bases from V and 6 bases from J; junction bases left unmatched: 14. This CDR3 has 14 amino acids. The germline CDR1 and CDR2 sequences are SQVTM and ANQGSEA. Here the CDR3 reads CSGSSGTDTSEQYF. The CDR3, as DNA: TGCAGCGGTAGTAGCGGGACTGATACGAGCGAGCAGTACTTC.

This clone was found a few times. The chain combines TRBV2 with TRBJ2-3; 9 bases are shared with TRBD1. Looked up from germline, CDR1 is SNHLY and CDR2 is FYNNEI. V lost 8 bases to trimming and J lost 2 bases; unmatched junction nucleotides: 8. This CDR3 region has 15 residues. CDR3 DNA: TGTGCCAGCGTGGGGACAGGGCGCCCCACAGATACGCAGTATTTT. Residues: CASVGTGRPTDTQYF.

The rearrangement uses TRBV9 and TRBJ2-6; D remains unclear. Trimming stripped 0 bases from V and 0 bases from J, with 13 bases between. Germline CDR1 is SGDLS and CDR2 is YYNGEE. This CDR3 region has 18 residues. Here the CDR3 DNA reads TGTGCCAGCAGCGTAGAGCAGGTCAACTTCTCTGGGGCCAACGTCCTGACTTTC. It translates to CASSVEQVNFSGANVLTF.

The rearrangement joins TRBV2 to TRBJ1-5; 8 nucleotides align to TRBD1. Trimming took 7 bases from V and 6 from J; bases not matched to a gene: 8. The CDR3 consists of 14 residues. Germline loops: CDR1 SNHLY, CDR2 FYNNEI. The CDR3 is CASNRDRSSQPQHF. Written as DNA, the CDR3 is TGTGCCAGCAATAGGGACAGGAGTAGTCAGCCCCAGCATTTT.

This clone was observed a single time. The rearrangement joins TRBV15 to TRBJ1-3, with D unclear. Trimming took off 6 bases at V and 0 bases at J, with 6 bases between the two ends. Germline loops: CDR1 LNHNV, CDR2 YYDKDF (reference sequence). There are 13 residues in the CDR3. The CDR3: CATRETSGNTIYF. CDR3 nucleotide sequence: TGTGCCACCAGGGAGACCTCTGGAAACACCATATATTTT.

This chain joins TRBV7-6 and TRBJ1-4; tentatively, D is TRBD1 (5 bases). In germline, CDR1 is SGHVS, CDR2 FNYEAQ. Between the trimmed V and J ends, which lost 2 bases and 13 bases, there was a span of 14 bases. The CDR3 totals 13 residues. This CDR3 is CASSLNLRGRLFF. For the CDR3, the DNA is TGTGCCAGCAGCTTAAATCTCCGGGGGAGACTGTTTTTT.

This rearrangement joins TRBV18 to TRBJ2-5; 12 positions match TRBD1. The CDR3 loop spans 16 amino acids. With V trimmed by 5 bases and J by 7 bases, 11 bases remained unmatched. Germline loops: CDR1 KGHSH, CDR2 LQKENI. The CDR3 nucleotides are TGTGCCAGCTCAGAGACCGGGACAGGGGGCGCGGGGACCCAGTACTTC. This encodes CASSETGTGGAGTQYF.

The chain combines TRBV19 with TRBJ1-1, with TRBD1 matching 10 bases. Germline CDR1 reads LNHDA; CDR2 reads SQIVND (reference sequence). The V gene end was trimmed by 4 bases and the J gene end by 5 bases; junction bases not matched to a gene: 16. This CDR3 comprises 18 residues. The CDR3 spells CASSNIFRDRGLRTEAFF. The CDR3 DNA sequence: TGTGCCAGTAGTAACATTTTCCGGGACAGGGGCCTACGGACTGAAGCTTTCTTT.

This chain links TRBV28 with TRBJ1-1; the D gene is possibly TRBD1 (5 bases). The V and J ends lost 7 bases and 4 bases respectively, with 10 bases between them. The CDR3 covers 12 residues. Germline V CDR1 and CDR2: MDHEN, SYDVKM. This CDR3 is CASTLGGTEAFF. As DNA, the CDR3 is TGTGCCAGCACCTTGGGGGGCACTGAAGCTTTCTTT.

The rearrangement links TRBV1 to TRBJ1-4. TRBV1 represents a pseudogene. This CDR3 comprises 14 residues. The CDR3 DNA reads TGCACCAGCAGCCTCGACCCCTTAAAGCGCCTATGGGTTTTT. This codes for CTSSLDPLKRLWVF.

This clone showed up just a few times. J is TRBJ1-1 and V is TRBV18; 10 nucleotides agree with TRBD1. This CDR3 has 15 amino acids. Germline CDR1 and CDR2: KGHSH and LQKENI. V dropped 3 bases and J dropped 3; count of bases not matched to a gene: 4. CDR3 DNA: TGTGCCAGCTCACCCTACGGGACAGGGGACACTGAAGCTTTCTTT. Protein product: CASSPYGTGDTEAFF. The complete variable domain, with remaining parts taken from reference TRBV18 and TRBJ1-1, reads NAGVMQNPRHLVRRRGQEARLRCSPMKGHSHVYWYRQLPEEGLKFMVYLQKENIIDESGMPKERFSAEFPKEGPSILRIQQVVRGDSAAYFCASSPYGTGDTEAFFGQGTRLTVV.